This T cell receptor (beta chain) originates from a study of early T cells in non-severe SARS-CoV-2 infection. Turning to the study itself: Unsorted whole blood bulk RNA was sequenced, with unpaired chains.

CDR3 length equals 16 residues. The germline V gene has CDR1 SGHVS and CDR2 FNYEAQ. Unmatched junction bases numbered 3, after V lost 0 bases and J lost 2 bases. Study observations and caveats: The matching step, a VDJdb search, favored anti-spike CD8 responses and missed private and CD4 specificities.

Each cDNA molecule carried a unique molecular identifier. TCRdb reprocessed the 5' RACE reads with MiXCR, giving one entry per CDR3 protein. Found here are over 70,000 distinct CDR3 sequences, more than 12% of them singletons; the top ten hold 3.5% to 5%. This clonotype turned up a few times. Antigen: not known. The J gene is TRBJ2-7, the V gene TRBV7-6; 11 nucleotides align to TRBD2. The specimen comprised whole blood, sampled at baseline. This receptor was taken from an adult who was a healthcare worker with PCR-confirmed SARS-CoV-2 infection or an uninfected control (not recorded which). DNA of the CDR3: TGTGCCAGCAGCTTAGCACTAGCGGGAGCGACCTACGAGCAGTACTTC. It yields the protein CASSLALAGATYEQYF.